The clone carrying this T cell receptor beta chain counts as medium-sized. Its antigen is unknown. Synthesis of cDNA was performed by 5'RACE using 10-nucleotide random UMIs. Each CDR3 protein gets one entry after TCRdb re-called the 5' RACE reads with MiXCR. Here the sample spans 110,000 or so distinct CDR3 sequences, roughly 3.2% being singletons. The data belong to a study of neurological immune-mediated disorders. Germline lookup yields CDR1 SEHNR and CDR2 FQNEAQ (reference sequence). This CDR3 is 14 amino acids long. The ends were cut back, 6 bases at V and 4 bases at J, with 13 bases in the middle. Study-level results: Patients with HTLV-1-associated myelopathy had the highest level of TCR clonal expansion, whereas patients with multiple sclerosis had the lowest level, falling beneath the level found in healthy controls.

This rearrangement joins TRBV7-9 to TRBJ1-5; a possible D gene is TRBD1 (5 bases). Material for sequencing was PBMCs. The TCR was taken from a young woman with multiple sclerosis. CDR3 coding DNA: TGTGCCAGCAGGTCAGGGAGGGGAAATCAGCCCCAGCATTTT. Its translation: CASRSGRGNQPQHF.